Reported below is one TCR beta chain. The antigen is unknown. PCR was performed using 60 Vbeta and 13 Jbeta primers. Data came from immunoSEQ multiplex PCR; TCRdb stores just in-frame clones and leaves some out. Of fewer than 120,000 clones in the sample, about three quarters were seen once. The sample is drawn from a study of cytomegalovirus exposure and HLA in healthy donors. Study conclusions and caveats: TCR beta V- and J-gene trimming, according to a later analysis, was linked to a missense DCLRE1C variant. Across HLA loci, a later analysis found differing TCR association rates, with DRB1 most and HLA-C fewest. Reports indicated that the classifier achieved high specificity and sensitivity in diagnosing cytomegalovirus status.

After removal of 1 base from V and 7 bases from J, the junction contained 4 bases not matched to a gene. Germline lookup yields CDR1 SGHTA and CDR2 FQGNSA. The CDR3 is 14 residues long. The clonotype was recovered from a woman under 40 in good health and CMV-seronegative. The J gene is TRBJ1-3, the V gene TRBV7-2; 7 nucleotides agree with TRBD1. Sequencing was done on a sample of PBMCs. As DNA, the CDR3 is TGTGCCAGCAGCTTAGGGAGGGGGCGGAACACCATATATTTT. This gives the protein CASSLGRGRNTIYF.